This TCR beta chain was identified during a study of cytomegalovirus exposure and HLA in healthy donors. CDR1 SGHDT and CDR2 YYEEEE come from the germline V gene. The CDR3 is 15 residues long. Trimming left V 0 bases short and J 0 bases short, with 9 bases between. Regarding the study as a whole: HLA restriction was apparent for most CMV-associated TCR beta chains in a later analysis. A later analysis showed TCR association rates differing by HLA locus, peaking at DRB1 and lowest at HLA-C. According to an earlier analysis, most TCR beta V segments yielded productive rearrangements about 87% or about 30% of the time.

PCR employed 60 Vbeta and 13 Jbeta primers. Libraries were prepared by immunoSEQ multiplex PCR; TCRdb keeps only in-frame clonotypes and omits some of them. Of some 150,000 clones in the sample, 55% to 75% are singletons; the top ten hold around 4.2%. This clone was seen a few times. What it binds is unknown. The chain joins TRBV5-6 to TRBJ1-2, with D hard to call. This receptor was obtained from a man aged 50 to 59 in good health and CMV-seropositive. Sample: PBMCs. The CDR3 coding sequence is TGTGCCAGCAGCTTGGAGCAGACAACTAACTATGGCTACACCTTC. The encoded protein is CASSLEQTTNYGYTF.